This T cell receptor beta chain was captured by sequencing in a study of T cell responses to AZD1222 COVID-19 vaccine. Whole-study results and caveats: At baseline, just five to seven AZD1222 recipients tested seropositive. Spike-specific TCR breadth and depth grew following two AZD1222 doses. Most donors were white British, females outnumbered males, and clonal diversity was possibly underestimated. Repertoire sampling was restricted to post-peak T cell response timepoints.

The germline V gene has CDR1 MGHRA and CDR2 YSYEKL. The J segment lost 5 bases and the V segment lost 3 bases, leaving 14 bases of the junction unmatched. The length of the CDR3 is 17 residues. As regards this clone: Its antigen remains unknown.

Repertoires were generated with immunoSEQ multiplex PCR, while TCRdb's copy carries only in-frame clones and drops some. The data show about 120,000 clones, roughly 92% seen once. The TCR originated in an adult who received the AZD1222 COVID-19 vaccine. Specimen: peripheral blood, collected 28 days after the second AZD1222 dose. This sequence joins TRBV4-1 and TRBJ2-7; TRBD1 aligns across 9 bases. The CDR3 region is CASSQVSTGQGRNEQYF. DNA of the CDR3: TGCGCCAGCAGCCAGGTATCGACGGGACAGGGAAGGAACGAGCAGTACTTC.